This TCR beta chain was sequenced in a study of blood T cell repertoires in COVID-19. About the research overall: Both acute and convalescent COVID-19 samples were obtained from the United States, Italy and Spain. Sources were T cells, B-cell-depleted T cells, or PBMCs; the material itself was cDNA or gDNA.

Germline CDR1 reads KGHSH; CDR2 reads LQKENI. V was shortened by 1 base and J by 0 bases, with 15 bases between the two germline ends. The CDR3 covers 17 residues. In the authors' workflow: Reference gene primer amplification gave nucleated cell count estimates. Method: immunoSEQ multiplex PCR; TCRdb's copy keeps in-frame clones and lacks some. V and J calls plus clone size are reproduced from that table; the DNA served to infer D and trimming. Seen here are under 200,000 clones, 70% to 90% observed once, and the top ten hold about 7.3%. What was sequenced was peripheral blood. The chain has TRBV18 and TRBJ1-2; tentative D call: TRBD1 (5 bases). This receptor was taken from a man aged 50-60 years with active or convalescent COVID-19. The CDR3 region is CASSPRGQGLANYGYTF. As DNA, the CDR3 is TGTGCCAGCTCACCACGGGGTCAGGGCTTGGCTAACTATGGCTACACCTTC.